This passage covers 23 T cell receptor beta chains from one sample sequenced in a study of control samples from healthy donors and cancer patients. Sequenced by immunoSEQ multiplex PCR; TCRdb stores in-frame clones only, minus some. The data contain tens of thousands of clones, approximately 90% of them singletons. Sequencing was performed on blood. These receptors originate from a woman aged 45-60 years in good health.

V is TRBV15 and J is TRBJ1-5; 7 bases match TRBD1. V shed 8 bases and J 4 bases; nucleotides not matched to a gene: 8. This CDR3 comprises 14 residues. CDR1 and CDR2 from the germline V gene are LNHNV and YYDKDF (reference sequence). This CDR3 is CATEMTGLNQPQHF. The CDR3 DNA is TGTGCCACCGAGATGACAGGGTTAAATCAGCCCCAGCATTTT.

V is TRBV10-3 and J is TRBJ1-1; possibly TRBD1 for D (5 bases). The V end was cut by 4 bases, the J end by 0 bases, with 9 bases between. The CDR3 is 14 amino acids. CDR1 and CDR2 (germline): ENHRY, SYGVKD. CDR3 in DNA: TGTGCCATCAGTGGAGGGACGATGAACACTGAAGCTTTCTTT. It translates to CAISGGTMNTEAFF.

The V gene is TRBV7-9, the J gene TRBJ2-3; weak D call: TRBD1 (6 bases). Per the germline V gene, CDR1 is SEHNR and CDR2 is FQNEAQ (reference sequence). The CDR3 is 14 residues long. V was cut by 2 bases and J by 4 bases, with 10 bases left in between. For the CDR3, the DNA is TGTGCCAGCAGCTTACAGGGGCTGGCAGATACGCAGTATTTT. Protein sequence: CASSLQGLADTQYF.

This chain joins TRBV4-1 and TRBJ1-5, with D hard to call. The CDR3 totals 17 residues. CDR1 is MGHRA, CDR2 YSYEKL, per germline. Trimming left V 3 bases short and J 1 base short, with 16 bases between. CDR3 sequence (DNA): TGCGCCAGCAGCCAGGCAAACATGGGGTTGAGCAATCAGCCCCAGCATTTT. As protein: CASSQANMGLSNQPQHF.

The chain has TRBV5-4 and TRBJ2-7; tentatively, D is TRBD2 (5 bases). Germline V gene sequence: CDR1 SGHNT, CDR2 YYREEE (reference sequence). The V end lost 3 bases, the J end lost 4 bases, and 5 bases lay between the germline ends. The CDR3 extends over 11 amino acids. The CDR3 protein is CASSWTYEQYF. The CDR3 nucleotides read TGTGCCAGCAGCTGGACTTACGAGCAGTACTTC.

This rearrangement joins TRBV19 to TRBJ1-4; D gene unclear. The germline V gene has CDR1 LNHDA and CDR2 SQIVND (reference sequence). The CDR3 loop spans 16 amino acids. Trimming cost V 7 bases and J 0 bases, with 15 bases left between them. The CDR3 spells CASKGAPTATNEKLFF. The CDR3 DNA follows: TGTGCCAGTAAGGGCGCACCTACCGCAACTAATGAAAAACTGTTTTTT.

This chain connects TRBV7-2 to TRBJ2-1; D call uncertain. Trimming took 2 bases from V and 15 from J, leaving 14 bases between them. Germline V gives CDR1 SGHTA, CDR2 FQGNSA. This CDR3 is 12 amino acids long. CDR3 protein: CASSLNLYRSFF. In nucleotides, the CDR3 is TGTGCCAGCAGCTTAAACCTTTATCGTTCGTTCTTC.

The sample holds one count of this clone. V and J are TRBV4-2 and TRBJ1-2, with 7 bases that match TRBD1. The CDR3 covers 19 residues. With 4 bases clipped from V and 1 base from J, the junction kept 18 bases outside the gene matches. CDR1 LGHNA and CDR2 YNFKEQ come from the germline V gene. The CDR3 sequence: CASSPDWDSPQKFNYGYTF. The CDR3 region has the DNA TGTGCCAGCAGCCCCGACTGGGACAGCCCACAGAAATTTAACTATGGCTACACCTTC.

The chain is built from TRBV5-4 and TRBJ2-3, with a possible D match to TRBD1 (6 bases). V was pared by 0 bases and J by 0 bases, with 20 bases between. This CDR3 has 19 residues. CDR1 SGHNT and CDR2 YYREEE come from the germline V gene (reference sequence). The CDR3 DNA reads TGTGCCAGCAGCTTGGTGGATGGTGAAATCAGGGGTAGCACAGATACGCAGTATTTT. As protein: CASSLVDGEIRGSTDTQYF.

The rearrangement links TRBV7-6 to TRBJ2-6; D is perhaps TRBD1 (7 bases). CDR1 is SGHVS and CDR2 is FNYEAQ in the germline V gene. The CDR3 has 18 residues. The V end was cut by 5 bases, the J end by 0 bases, with 17 bases between. The CDR3 here is CASSPRGTALSGANVLTF. In DNA, the CDR3 is TGTGCCAGCAGCCCTCGCGGGACAGCCCTCTCTGGGGCCAACGTCCTGACTTTC.

The chain employs TRBV11-2 and TRBJ2-1; 7 bases map to TRBD2. V was pared by 6 bases and J by 7 bases, with 0 bases of the junction left unmatched. In germline, CDR1 is SGHAT, CDR2 FQNNGV. This CDR3 has 11 amino acids. CDR3 in amino acids: CASRRGNEQFF. Here the CDR3 DNA reads TGTGCCAGCAGGCGGGGGAATGAGCAGTTCTTC.

The chain combines TRBV5-1 with TRBJ2-1; a possible D gene is TRBD1 (6 bases). This CDR3 comprises 13 residues. V was trimmed by 6 bases and J by 10 bases, leaving 17 bases between them. Germline CDR1 SGHRS, CDR2 YFSETQ. In nucleotides, the CDR3 is TGCGCCAGCACCCCAGTGGGGGCGTGGGAGCAGTTCTTC. Translated, it gives CASTPVGAWEQFF.

This sequence joins TRBV10-3 and TRBJ2-5, with TRBD1 identical over 7 bases. V shed 5 bases, J shed 7 bases, and the junction held 13 bases outside the gene matches. There are 15 residues in the CDR3. Germline loops: CDR1 ENHRY, CDR2 SYGVKD. Written as DNA, the CDR3 is TGTGCCATCAGTACGGGACAGTCCCCCAAGGTGACCCAGTACTTC. Translating gives CAISTGQSPKVTQYF.

This clone was counted a few times. J is TRBJ2-7 and V is TRBV14; tentative D call: TRBD2 (5 bases). Germline V gene sequence: CDR1 SGHDN, CDR2 FVKESK. This CDR3 region has 15 residues. Trimming pared 3 bases from V and 5 bases from J, leaving 17 bases between. CDR3 sequence: CASSHGPPRRDEQYF. The DNA for the CDR3 is TGTGCCAGCAGCCACGGACCCCCCAGGCGGGACGAGCAGTACTTC.

This chain joins TRBV24-1 and TRBJ1-5; 8 positions match TRBD1. The CDR3 covers 15 residues. Germline-derived CDR1 and CDR2 are KGHDR and SFDVKD. Losses at the gene ends were 5 bases for V and 9 bases for J; bases not matched to a gene: 11. For the CDR3, the DNA is TGTGCCACCAGTGCTTCAGGGGGCCCCCGGGGGCCCCAGCATTTT. It specifies CATSASGGPRGPQHF.

This rearrangement joins TRBV7-8 to TRBJ2-6; D remains ambiguous. CDR1 SGHVS and CDR2 FQNEAQ come from the germline V gene. The CDR3 contains 19 residues. V lost 0 bases and J lost 0, with 15 bases in between. DNA of the CDR3: TGTGCCAGCAGCTTAGCGAACGTAAGACGTAGCTCTGGGGCCAACGTCCTGACTTTC. Translating gives CASSLANVRRSSGANVLTF.

The CDR3 DNA reads TGTGCCTGGAGTGTAGAGACTAACTATGGCTACACCTTC. This codes for CAWSVETNYGYTF. The chain links TRBV30 to TRBJ1-2; D unclear. Germline lookup yields CDR1 GTSNPN and CDR2 SVGIG (reference sequence). V lost 0 bases to trimming and J lost 0 bases, with 5 bases between them. This CDR3 contains 13 residues.

The genes are TRBV29-1 and TRBJ1-2, with D maybe TRBD1 (6 bases). Germline V CDR1 and CDR2: SQVTM, ANQGSEA. CDR3 size: 16 residues. V lost 3 bases to trimming and J lost 6 bases, with 23 bases between them. The CDR3 protein is CSVDGIGAGGRNGYTF. The CDR3 bases are TGCAGCGTTGATGGGATCGGGGCGGGGGGCAGGAATGGCTACACCTTC.

This clone showed up just a few times. V gene TRBV5-1 combines with J gene TRBJ2-3, with D tentatively TRBD2 (6 bases). Germline V gives CDR1 SGHRS, CDR2 YFSETQ. Trimming stripped 1 base from V and 0 bases from J, with 12 bases between. The CDR3 is made up of 16 amino acids. CDR3: CASSLNGRTSTDTQYF. The CDR3 nucleotides are TGCGCCAGCAGCTTGAACGGGAGAACCAGCACAGATACGCAGTATTTT.

The genes are TRBV3-1 (or the pseudogene TRBV3-2) and TRBJ1-1; D uncertain. CDR1 is LGHDT, CDR2 YNNKEL, per germline (reference sequence). V was clipped by 7 bases and J by 0 bases, with 15 bases between them. This CDR3 contains 15 residues. DNA of the CDR3: TGTGCCAGCACGCGCATCCCGGGCATGAACACTGAAGCTTTCTTT. It yields the protein CASTRIPGMNTEAFF.

V is TRBV28 and J is TRBJ1-4; D gene uncertain. The CDR3 has 12 residues. From germline, CDR1 is MDHEN and CDR2 SYDVKM. V shed 6 bases and J shed 8 bases, with 10 bases lying between them. The CDR3 loop is CASSPTREKLFF. The DNA for the CDR3 is TGTGCCAGCAGCCCTACGAGGGAAAAACTGTTTTTT.

The J gene is TRBJ2-7, the V gene TRBV7-2; D is uncertain. The CDR3 spans 13 residues. The V gene lost 5 bases and the J gene lost 4 bases, with 12 bases spanning the gap. Germline V lookup: CDR1 SGHTA, CDR2 FQGNSA. The CDR3 sequence is CASSRPGRYEQYF. CDR3 sequence (DNA): TGTGCCAGCAGCCGTCCTGGAAGGTACGAGCAGTACTTC.

The chain recombines TRBV7-2 with TRBJ1-2; tentatively, D is TRBD1 (5 bases). The V gene's germline CDR1 is SGHTA and CDR2 FQGNSA. The V gene lost 3 bases and the J gene lost 8 bases, with 16 bases spanning the gap. The CDR3 consists of 14 residues. CDR3 amino acids: CASSFGASVGGYTF. CDR3 DNA sequence: TGTGCCAGCAGCTTTGGGGCGTCGGTTGGGGGCTACACCTTC.